The next 28 T cell receptor beta chains were all read from a single sample in a study of CD8 T cells in ankylosing spondylitis. TCRdb recomputed calls from the 5' RACE reads with MiXCR, one row per CDR3 protein. This table holds 180,000 or so distinct CDR3 sequences, roughly 12% found once. Sequenced: blood, either unsorted or a sorted T cell fraction (not recorded which). These receptors originate from a male donor with ankylosing spondylitis or in good health (not recorded which).

This clonotype came up many times. The J gene is TRBJ1-5, the V gene TRBV18, with D perhaps TRBD1 (6 bases). Looked up from germline, CDR1 is KGHSH and CDR2 is LQKENI. Trimming removed 6 bases from V and 7 bases from J, with 16 bases in between. CDR3 length: 14 amino acids. The CDR3 sequence: CASSTGQIIQPQHF. The CDR3 nucleotides are TGTGCCAGCTCCACAGGACAGATTATCCAGCCCCAGCATTTT. The full variable domain, in which reference TRBV18 and TRBJ1-5 provide the parts outside the CDR3, is NAGVMQNPRHLVRRRGQEARLRCSPMKGHSHVYWYRQLPEEGLKFMVYLQKENIIDESGMPKERFSAEFPKEGPSILRIQQVVRGDSAAYFCASSTGQIIQPQHFGDGTRLSIL.

The chain employs TRBV29-1 and TRBJ1-1; D perhaps matches TRBD1 (5 bases). Trimming cost V 2 bases and J 7 bases, with 8 bases left between them. The CDR3 is made up of 11 amino acids. The germline V gene encodes CDR1 SQVTM and CDR2 ANQGSEA. CDR3 loop: CSVEPGIEAFF. CDR3 DNA sequence: TGCAGCGTTGAACCAGGGATTGAAGCTTTCTTT.

This clonotype was seen ten or more times. The chain combines TRBV4-3 with TRBJ1-2; TRBD1 might be the D (6 bases). V was pared by 0 bases and J by 0 bases, with 8 bases between. CDR3 length: 15 residues. Germline V lookup: CDR1 LGHNA, CDR2 YSLEER. CDR3 sequence (DNA): TGCGCCAGCAGCCAAGAAGACAGGACTAACTATGGCTACACCTTC. It encodes CASSQEDRTNYGYTF.

CDR3 residues: CASTKFQGQPQHF. CDR3 bases: TGTGCCAGCACTAAATTCCAGGGCCAGCCCCAGCATTTT. The chain is built from TRBV12-3 or TRBV12-4 and TRBJ1-5, with D possibly being TRBD1 (5 bases). Between the trimmed V and J ends, which lost 7 bases and 7 bases, there was a span of 14 bases. This CDR3 contains 13 residues.

This clonotype was seen many times. The chain has TRBV3-1 and TRBJ2-1; D could derive from TRBD1 or TRBD2 (6 bases each). Trimming stripped 4 bases from V and 5 bases from J, with 12 bases between. The CDR3 has 14 amino acids. The germline V gene encodes CDR1 LGHDT and CDR2 YNNKEL (reference sequence). The CDR3 region is CASSLGGVDNEQFF. The CDR3 DNA reads as TGTGCCAGCAGCCTCGGGGGCGTGGACAATGAGCAGTTCTTC.

Of note for this clonotype: A much larger clone lies a single base off, so this may be a read error. The V and J genes are TRBV9 and TRBJ2-2; D uncertain. This CDR3 is 16 amino acids long. Germline-derived CDR1 and CDR2 are SGDLS and YYNGEE. CDR3 nucleotide sequence: TGTGCCAACAGCGTAGTCACGGTTTCGGACACCGGGGAGCTGTTTTTT. This gives the protein CANSVVTVSDTGELFF.

There are a few counts of this clonotype. The V and J genes are TRBV4-3 and TRBJ2-3; no clear D gene. Germline V CDR1 and CDR2: LGHNA, YSLEER. Between the trimmed V and J ends, which lost 0 bases and 2 bases, there was a span of 9 bases. The CDR3 is 15 residues long. The chain's CDR3 is CASSQEAAITDTQYF. CDR3 bases: TGCGCCAGCAGCCAAGAAGCTGCCATCACAGATACGCAGTATTTT.

This clonotype was detected many times. The J gene is TRBJ2-1, the V gene TRBV7-8; no definite D call. In germline, CDR1 is SGHVS, CDR2 FQNEAQ. This CDR3 is 14 amino acids long. Trimming cost V 0 bases and J 1 base, with 4 bases left between them. The CDR3 loop is CASSLAGSYNEQFF. CDR3 nucleotide sequence: TGTGCCAGCAGCTTAGCGGGATCCTACAATGAGCAGTTCTTC.

The CDR3: CATSDSAFYGYTF. As DNA, the CDR3 is TGTGCCACCAGTGATTCAGCGTTCTATGGCTACACCTTC. This rearrangement joins TRBV24-1 to TRBJ1-2, with D unresolved. V shed 2 bases and J shed 4 bases, with 7 bases lying between them. The V gene's germline CDR1 is KGHDR and CDR2 SFDVKD. The CDR3 has 13 residues.

The rearrangement links TRBV9 to TRBJ1-3, with unresolved D. The CDR3 totals 15 residues. CDR1 SGDLS and CDR2 YYNGEE come from the germline V gene. Trimming pared 4 bases from V and 0 bases from J, leaving 11 bases between. CDR3 amino acids: CASSPSLSSGNTIYF. CDR3 DNA: TGTGCCAGCAGCCCCTCGTTAAGCTCTGGAAACACCATATATTTT.

This clonotype was seen at least ten times. The chain has TRBV12-3 or TRBV12-4 and TRBJ1-1; D remains ambiguous. The CDR3 runs to 12 residues. Trimming removed 1 base at V and 3 bases at J, with 3 bases between. As DNA, the CDR3 is TGTGCCAGCAGTTTAGAGGACACTGAAGCTTTCTTT. Its translation: CASSLEDTEAFF.

This clonotype was found a few times. This chain joins TRBV27 and TRBJ2-1, with 11 bases lining up with TRBD2. This CDR3 region has 14 residues. Trimming removed 8 bases from V and 7 bases from J; junction bases left unmatched: 7. The germline gives CDR1 MNHEY, CDR2 SMNVEV (reference sequence). The CDR3: CASGSIAGGNEQFF. DNA for the CDR3: TGTGCCAGCGGCTCTATAGCGGGAGGGAATGAGCAGTTCTTC.

This clonotype has a handful of counts. This rearrangement joins TRBV4-3 to TRBJ2-1; no firm D call. The V gene lost 0 bases and the J gene lost 1 base, with 7 bases spanning the gap. The CDR3 is 15 amino acids. From germline, CDR1 is LGHNA and CDR2 YSLEER. Written as DNA, the CDR3 is TGCGCCAGCAGCCAAGACTTGGGGTCCTACAATGAGCAGTTCTTC. Protein: CASSQDLGSYNEQFF.

This clonotype was detected many times. J is TRBJ1-1 and V is TRBV12-3 or TRBV12-4; D may be TRBD1 (5 bases). CDR3 size: 14 residues. Trimming shortened V by 5 bases and J by 1 base, and 11 bases separated the two germline ends. This chain's CDR3 is CASSLRAGNTEAFF. The CDR3 coding sequence is TGTGCCAGCAGTCTCAGGGCCGGGAACACTGAAGCTTTCTTT.

This clonotype showed up many times. The gene calls are TRBV10-1 and TRBJ2-1; D uncertain. The germline gives CDR1 WNHNN, CDR2 SYGVQD (reference sequence). This CDR3 comprises 16 residues. Trimming left V 0 bases short and J 0 bases short, with 9 bases between. The CDR3 DNA reads TGCGCCAGCAGTGAGTCGACGAGTAGCTCCTACAATGAGCAGTTCTTC. This codes for CASSESTSSSYNEQFF.

The genes are TRBV12-3 or TRBV12-4 and TRBJ2-2; D possibly corresponds to TRBD2 (5 bases). The CDR3 is 14 amino acids. V shed 7 bases and J shed 7 bases, with 16 bases lying between them. The DNA for the CDR3 is TGTGCCAGCACCCGGGGTAGTCAAGTCGGGGAGCTGTTTTTT. This sequence encodes CASTRGSQVGELFF.

This clonotype has ten or more counts. The chain uses TRBV7-8 and TRBJ2-5; the D gene could be TRBD1 or TRBD2 (5 bases each). The CDR3 spans 15 residues. V lost 1 base and J lost 4, with 13 bases in between. Germline CDR1 is SGHVS and CDR2 is FQNEAQ. Written as DNA, the CDR3 is TGTGCCAGCAGCTTAGAGTCAGGGAGTGGAGAGACCCAGTACTTC. Translated: CASSLESGSGETQYF.

This clonotype was detected ten times or more. The rearrangement joins TRBV5-1 to TRBJ2-7; the match to TRBD2 covers 11 bases. The CDR3 consists of 15 residues. Germline V lookup: CDR1 SGHRS, CDR2 YFSETQ. V lost 5 bases, J lost 2 bases, and 6 bases stayed unmatched. The CDR3, as DNA: TGCGCCAGCAGGGGTGGGACTAGCGGACCCTACGAGCAGTACTTC. Its protein product is CASRGGTSGPYEQYF.

The table lists this clonotype with many counts. The V gene is TRBV7-8, the J gene TRBJ2-5; weak D call: TRBD2 (5 bases). This CDR3 comprises 14 residues. V shed 5 bases and J shed 3 bases, with 13 bases lying between them. Germline V gene lookup returns CDR1 SGHVS and CDR2 FQNEAQ. The CDR3 sequence is CASSPIGDEETQYF. The CDR3 DNA follows: TGTGCCAGCAGCCCAATCGGGGATGAAGAGACCCAGTACTTC.

This clonotype came up a few times. V is TRBV10-1 and J is TRBJ2-7; 7 positions agree with TRBD1. CDR3 length: 16 residues. Trimming cost V 3 bases and J 3 bases; bases outside gene matches: 11. The germline gives CDR1 WNHNN, CDR2 SYGVQD (reference sequence). The CDR3 nucleotides read TGCGCCAGCAGTGAAGTGGTAGGGGGCCTGCTCTACGAGCAGTACTTC. Its protein is CASSEVVGGLLYEQYF.

This clonotype was seen ten or more times. The chain carries TRBV4-1 and TRBJ2-4; D assignment may be TRBD1 or TRBD2 (5 bases each). This CDR3 spans 14 amino acids. V shed 4 bases and J shed 5 bases, with 12 bases lying between them. CDR1 MGHRA and CDR2 YSYEKL come from the germline V gene. CDR3 amino acids: CASSRDPGQNIQYF. The CDR3 region has the DNA TGCGCCAGCAGCCGGGACCCCGGCCAAAACATTCAGTACTTC.

The sample holds many counts of this clonotype. The chain links TRBV2 to TRBJ2-3; 11 bases agree with TRBD2. V lost 5 bases and J lost 2; bases outside the gene matches: 6. The CDR3 loop spans 16 amino acids. In germline, CDR1 is SNHLY, CDR2 FYNNEI. The CDR3 DNA reads as TGTGCCAGCAGTCCACCGGGACTAGCGGTCACAGATACGCAGTATTTT. As protein: CASSPPGLAVTDTQYF.

This clonotype showed up many times. The chain carries TRBV4-2 and TRBJ1-2; a possible D gene is TRBD1 (6 bases). Trimming took 0 bases from V and 2 from J, leaving 10 bases between them. From germline, CDR1 is LGHNA and CDR2 YNFKEQ. There are 15 residues in the CDR3. CDR3 protein: CASSQDRRGNYGYTF. The CDR3 coding sequence is TGTGCCAGCAGCCAAGATAGAAGGGGGAACTATGGCTACACCTTC.

This clonotype was observed many times. This sequence joins TRBV5-1 and TRBJ2-2; 8 bases align to TRBD2. The germline gives CDR1 SGHRS, CDR2 YFSETQ. The CDR3 totals 15 residues. The V and J ends lost 4 bases and 2 bases, in that order; junction bases with no gene match: 4. The CDR3 DNA reads TGCGCCAGCAGCGTAACTAGCGGAAACACCGGGGAGCTGTTTTTT. Its translation: CASSVTSGNTGELFF.

The sample holds many counts of this clonotype. The J gene is TRBJ2-1, the V gene TRBV29-1, with D possibly called TRBD1 or TRBD2 (5 bases each). The V end lost 0 bases, the J end lost 0 bases, and 12 bases lay between the germline ends. Germline V lookup: CDR1 SQVTM, CDR2 ANQGSEA. The CDR3 spans 16 residues. Here the CDR3 DNA reads TGCAGCGTTGAAGAGGGGGTCTTGAGCTCCTACAATGAGCAGTTCTTC. Its translation: CSVEEGVLSSYNEQFF.

The sample holds many counts of this clonotype. The chain uses TRBV6-1 and TRBJ1-4, with 7 bases matching TRBD1. The CDR3 extends over 17 amino acids. V trimming: 7 bases; J trimming: 1 base; junction bases outside the gene matches: 12. Germline lookup yields CDR1 MNHNS and CDR2 SASEGT. The CDR3 nucleotides read TGTGCCAGCACCTACCGACCGGGACAGAAAACTAATGAAAAACTGTTTTTT. Translation gives CASTYRPGQKTNEKLFF.

There are many counts of this clonotype. The V gene is TRBV12-3 or TRBV12-4, the J gene TRBJ2-7, with 7 bases fitting TRBD1. V lost 7 bases to trimming and J lost 9 bases; unmatched junction nucleotides: 9. The CDR3 is 12 residues long. CDR3 bases: TGTGCCAGCAAAAGACAGGGATCGCGGCAGTACTTC. Translation gives CASKRQGSRQYF.

This clonotype appeared many times. This rearrangement joins TRBV12-3 or TRBV12-4 to TRBJ1-3, with D tentatively TRBD1 (5 bases). The CDR3 totals 15 residues. Trimming cost V 5 bases and J 0 bases, with 11 bases left between them. CDR3 DNA sequence: TGTGCCAGCAGTGTGACGGGGCTCTCTGGAAACACCATATATTTT. This translates into CASSVTGLSGNTIYF.